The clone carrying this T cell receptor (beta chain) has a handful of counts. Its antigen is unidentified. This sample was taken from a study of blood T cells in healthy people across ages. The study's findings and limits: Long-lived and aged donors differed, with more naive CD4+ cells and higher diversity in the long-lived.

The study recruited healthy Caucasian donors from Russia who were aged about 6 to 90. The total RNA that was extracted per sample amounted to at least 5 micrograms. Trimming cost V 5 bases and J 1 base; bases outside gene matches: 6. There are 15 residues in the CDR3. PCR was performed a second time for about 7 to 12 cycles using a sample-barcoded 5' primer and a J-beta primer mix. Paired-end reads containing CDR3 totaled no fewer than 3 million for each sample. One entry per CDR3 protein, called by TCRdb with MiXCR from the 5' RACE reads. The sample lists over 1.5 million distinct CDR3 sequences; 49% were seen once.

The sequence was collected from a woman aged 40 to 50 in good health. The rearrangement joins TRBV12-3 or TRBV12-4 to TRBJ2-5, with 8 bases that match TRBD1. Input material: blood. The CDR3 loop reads CASSLDRVIQETQYF. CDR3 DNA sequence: TGTGCCAGCAGTCTGGACAGGGTTATCCAAGAGACCCAGTACTTC.